This T cell receptor (beta chain) derives from a study of CXCR3-negative and CXCR3-positive naive CD8 T cells. The method, 5' RACE with UMI labels, was used to prepare the TRB cDNA libraries. TCRdb derives one entry per CDR3 protein from the 5' RACE reads, leaving out DNA. The sample totals tens of thousands of distinct CDR3 sequences; its top ten clones hold less than 5%. CDR1 is MRHNA and CDR2 is SNTAGT in the germline V gene. The CDR3 has 15 amino acids. This chain uses TRBV6-4 with TRBJ2-1; TCRdb outputs TRBD2, but without DNA this stays unchecked. The sequenced sample consisted of naive CXCR3- CD8+ T cells from blood. Regarding subset: CD45RO-CCR7+CD27+CD95- naive CD8+ T cells lacking CXCR3 (TNR3-). The receptor was derived from a human donor in good health. Some clones in this sample may be carry-over from other donors' samples. This CDR3 is CASSDDREGGNEQFF.